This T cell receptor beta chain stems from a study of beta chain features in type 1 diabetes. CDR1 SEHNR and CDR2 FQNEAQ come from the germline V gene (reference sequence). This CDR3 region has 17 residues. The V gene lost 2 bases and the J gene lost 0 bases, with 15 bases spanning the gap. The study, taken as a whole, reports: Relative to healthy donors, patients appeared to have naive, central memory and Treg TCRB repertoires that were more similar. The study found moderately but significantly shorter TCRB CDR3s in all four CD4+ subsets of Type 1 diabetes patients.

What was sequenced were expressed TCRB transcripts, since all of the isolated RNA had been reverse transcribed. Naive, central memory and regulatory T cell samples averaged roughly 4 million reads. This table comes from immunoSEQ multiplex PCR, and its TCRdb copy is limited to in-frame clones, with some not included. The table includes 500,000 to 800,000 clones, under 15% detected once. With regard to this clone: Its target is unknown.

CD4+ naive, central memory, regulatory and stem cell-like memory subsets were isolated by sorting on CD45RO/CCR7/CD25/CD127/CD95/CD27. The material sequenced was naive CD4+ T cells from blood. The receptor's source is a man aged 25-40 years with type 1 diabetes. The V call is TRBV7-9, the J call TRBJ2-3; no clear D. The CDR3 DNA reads TGTGCCAGCAGCTTACCCCGCTTGGTGACTAGCACAGATACGCAGTATTTT. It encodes CASSLPRLVTSTDTQYF.